The rows below give T cell receptor beta chains drawn from one sample of a study of beta chain features in type 1 diabetes. Produced via immunoSEQ multiplex PCR; TCRdb's table is partial and in-frame only. The sample yields 150,000 to 190,000 clones, 11% seen once. The sequencing sample was made of central memory CD4+ T cells from blood. The receptors shown here come from a man younger than 30 in good health. Both conserved end residues are part of each CDR3. Each record gives: V gene, J gene, CDR3 protein.

V gene: TRBV4-3
J gene: TRBJ1-4
CDR3 protein: CASSQEGPLSGEKLFF

V gene: TRBV7-2
J gene: TRBJ2-7
CDR3 protein: CASSLVGGALYEQYF

V gene: TRBV6-5
J gene: TRBJ1-5
CDR3 protein: CASSYDSNQPQHF

V gene: TRBV29-1
J gene: TRBJ2-1
CDR3 protein: CSVVPTGNEQFF

V gene: TRBV7-2
J gene: TRBJ1-4
CDR3 protein: CASSPVVTGGKEKLFF

V gene: TRBV20-1
J gene: TRBJ2-5
CDR3 protein: CSASYETQYF

V gene: TRBV9
J gene: TRBJ2-5
CDR3 protein: CASSVAWREGQETQYF

V gene: TRBV30
J gene: TRBJ1-2
CDR3 protein: CAWSVAQGHGYTF

V gene: TRBV4-1
J gene: TRBJ2-1
CDR3 protein: CASSQDKGGRVAGGSSYNEQFF

V gene: TRBV19
J gene: TRBJ1-5
CDR3 protein: CASSSGTGANQPQHF

V gene: TRBV29-1
J gene: TRBJ2-2
CDR3 protein: CSAGQGKTGELFF

V gene: TRBV29-1
J gene: TRBJ2-1
CDR3 protein: CSVRSVPSYNEQFF

V gene: TRBV7-7
J gene: TRBJ2-5
CDR3 protein: CASSSRQSGETQYF